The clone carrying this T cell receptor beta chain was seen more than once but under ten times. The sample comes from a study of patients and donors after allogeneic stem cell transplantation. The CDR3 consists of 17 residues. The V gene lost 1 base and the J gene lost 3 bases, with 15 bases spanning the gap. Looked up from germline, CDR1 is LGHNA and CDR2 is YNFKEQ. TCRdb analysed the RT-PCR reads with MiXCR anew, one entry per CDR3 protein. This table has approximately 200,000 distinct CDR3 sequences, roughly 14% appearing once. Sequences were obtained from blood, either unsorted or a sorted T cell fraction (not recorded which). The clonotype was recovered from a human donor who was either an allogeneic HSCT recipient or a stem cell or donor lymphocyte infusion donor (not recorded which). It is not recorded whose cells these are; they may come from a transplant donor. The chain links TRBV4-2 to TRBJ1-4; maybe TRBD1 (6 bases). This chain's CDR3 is CASSQGMRGSANEKLFF. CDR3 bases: TGTGCCAGCAGCCAAGGGATGAGGGGGTCGGCTAATGAAAAACTGTTTTTT.